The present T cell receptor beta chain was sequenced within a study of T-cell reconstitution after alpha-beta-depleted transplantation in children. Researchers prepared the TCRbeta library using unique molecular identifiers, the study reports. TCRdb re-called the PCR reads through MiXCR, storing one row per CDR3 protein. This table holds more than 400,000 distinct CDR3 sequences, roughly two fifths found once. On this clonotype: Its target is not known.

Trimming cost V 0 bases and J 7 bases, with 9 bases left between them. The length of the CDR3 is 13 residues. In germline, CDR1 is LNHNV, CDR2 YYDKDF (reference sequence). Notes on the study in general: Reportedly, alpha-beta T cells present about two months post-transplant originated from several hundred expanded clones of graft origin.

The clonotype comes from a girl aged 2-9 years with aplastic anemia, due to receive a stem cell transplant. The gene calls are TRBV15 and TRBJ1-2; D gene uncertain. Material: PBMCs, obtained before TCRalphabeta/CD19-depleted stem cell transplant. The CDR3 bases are TGTGCCACCAGCAGAGATAGGCAGTTTGGCTACACCTTC. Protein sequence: CATSRDRQFGYTF.